This TCR beta chain stems from a study of T-cell memory formation after mild COVID-19. This clonotype has just a few counts. Germline V gene sequence: CDR1 LGHDT, CDR2 YNNKEL (reference sequence). V was shortened by 4 bases and J by 0 bases, with 7 bases between the two germline ends. This CDR3 has 15 residues. It was 5'RACE with constant-segment primers that produced the TCR alpha and TCR beta cDNA libraries, which carried sample barcodes and UMIs. TCRdb reprocessed the 5' RACE reads with MiXCR, giving one entry per CDR3 protein. The profile shows some 330,000 distinct CDR3 sequences, about 21% of them singletons.

This TCR was recovered from an adult woman who had mild COVID-19 (a few samples of this study predate the infection). Cell type and time point are not known. The rearrangement uses TRBV3-1 and TRBJ2-6; D remains unclear. Source material: PBMCs or a T cell subset sorted from them (not recorded which). CDR3 in amino acids: CASSLGYSGANVLTF. DNA for the CDR3: TGTGCCAGCAGCCTCGGGTACTCTGGGGCCAACGTCCTGACTTTC.